This T cell receptor (beta chain) was documented in a study of blood T cell repertoires in COVID-19. Germline-derived CDR1 and CDR2 are SQVTM and ANQGSEA. V lost 3 bases and J lost 6, with 14 bases in between. The CDR3 totals 13 residues. This clone was counted a few times. This table comes from immunoSEQ multiplex PCR, and its TCRdb copy is limited to in-frame clones, with some not included. This table holds roughly 130,000 clones, 80% found once. The sequence was obtained from a man aged 70-80 years with acute or convalescent COVID-19. The sample comprised peripheral blood. V gene TRBV29-1 combines with J gene TRBJ1-2, with a possible D match to TRBD1 (6 bases). CDR3 nucleotide sequence: TGCAGCGTTGAGGGTACGGGACACCATGGCTACACCTTC. Its protein is CSVEGTGHHGYTF.